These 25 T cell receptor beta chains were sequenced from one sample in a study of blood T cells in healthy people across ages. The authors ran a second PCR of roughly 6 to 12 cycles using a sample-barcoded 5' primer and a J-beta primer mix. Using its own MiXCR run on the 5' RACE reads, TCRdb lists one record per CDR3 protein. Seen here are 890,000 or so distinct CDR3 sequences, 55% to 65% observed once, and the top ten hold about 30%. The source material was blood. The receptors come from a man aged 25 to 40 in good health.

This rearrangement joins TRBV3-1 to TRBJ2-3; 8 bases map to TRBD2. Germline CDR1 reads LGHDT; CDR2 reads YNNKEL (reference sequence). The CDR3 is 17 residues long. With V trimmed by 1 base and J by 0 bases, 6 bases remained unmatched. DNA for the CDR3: TGTGCCAGCAGCCAAGGCCAAGCGGGGGTCAGCACAGATACGCAGTATTTT. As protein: CASSQGQAGVSTDTQYF.

The CDR3 region has the DNA TGCAGCGTCCTGACAGGGGCCGGCTACGAGCAGTACTTC. Protein product: CSVLTGAGYEQYF. The chain is built from TRBV29-1 and TRBJ2-5, with TRBD1 matching over 8 bases. The last part of the DNA fits TRBJ2-7 better; the J call may be wrong. Germline V gene data show CDR1 as SQVTM and CDR2 as ANQGSEA. This CDR3 has 13 residues.

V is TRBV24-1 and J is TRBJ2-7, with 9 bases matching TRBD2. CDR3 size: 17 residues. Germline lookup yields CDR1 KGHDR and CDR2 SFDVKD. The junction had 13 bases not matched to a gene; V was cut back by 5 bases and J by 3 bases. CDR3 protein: CATSAKGASGDRYEQYF. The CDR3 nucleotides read TGTGCCACCAGTGCTAAAGGGGCTAGCGGGGACCGCTACGAGCAGTACTTC.

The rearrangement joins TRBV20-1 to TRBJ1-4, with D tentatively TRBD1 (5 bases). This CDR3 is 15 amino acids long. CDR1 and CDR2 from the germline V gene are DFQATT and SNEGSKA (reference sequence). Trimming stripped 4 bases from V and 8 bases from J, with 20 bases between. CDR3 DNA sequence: TGCAGTGCTATCCGGGCAGAGGCCGGGGGAGAAAAACTGTTTTTT. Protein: CSAIRAEAGGEKLFF.

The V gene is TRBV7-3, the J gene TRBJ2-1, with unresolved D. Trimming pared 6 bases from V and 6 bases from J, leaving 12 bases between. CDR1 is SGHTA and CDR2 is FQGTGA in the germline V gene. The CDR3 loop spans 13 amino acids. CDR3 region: CASSPSGLNEQFF. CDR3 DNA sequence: TGTGCCAGCAGTCCATCGGGCCTCAATGAGCAGTTCTTC.

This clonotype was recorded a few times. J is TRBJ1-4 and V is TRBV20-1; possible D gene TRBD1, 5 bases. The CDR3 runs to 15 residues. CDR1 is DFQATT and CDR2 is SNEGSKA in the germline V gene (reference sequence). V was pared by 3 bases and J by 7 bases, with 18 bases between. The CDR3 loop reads CSARPPLGGSEKLFF. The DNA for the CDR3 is TGCAGTGCTAGGCCCCCCTTGGGGGGGAGTGAAAAACTGTTTTTT.

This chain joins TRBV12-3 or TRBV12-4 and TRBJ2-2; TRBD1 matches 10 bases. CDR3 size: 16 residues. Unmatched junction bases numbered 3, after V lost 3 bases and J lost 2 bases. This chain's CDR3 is CASSLGTGDNTGELFF. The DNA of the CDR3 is TGTGCCAGCAGTTTGGGGACAGGGGATAACACCGGGGAGCTGTTTTTT.

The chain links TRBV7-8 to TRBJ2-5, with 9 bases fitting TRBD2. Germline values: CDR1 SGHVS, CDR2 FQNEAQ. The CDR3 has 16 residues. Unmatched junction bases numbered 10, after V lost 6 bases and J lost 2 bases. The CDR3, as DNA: TGTGCCAGCAGACCAGGTAGCGGGGGCCCACAAGAGACCCAGTACTTC. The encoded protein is CASRPGSGGPQETQYF.

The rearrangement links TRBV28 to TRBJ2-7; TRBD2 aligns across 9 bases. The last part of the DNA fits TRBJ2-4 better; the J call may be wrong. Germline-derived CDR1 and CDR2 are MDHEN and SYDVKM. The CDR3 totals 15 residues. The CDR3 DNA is TGTGCCAGCAGTCCGGGGACTAGCAGTCGTTACATTCAGTACTTC. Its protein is CASSPGTSSRYIQYF.

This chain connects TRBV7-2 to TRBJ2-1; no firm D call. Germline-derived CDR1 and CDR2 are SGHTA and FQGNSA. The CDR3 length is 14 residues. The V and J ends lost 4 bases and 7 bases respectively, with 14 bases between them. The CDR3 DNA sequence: TGTGCCAGCAGCTGGGAAGCCCCGGCGAATGAGCAGTTCTTC. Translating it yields CASSWEAPANEQFF.

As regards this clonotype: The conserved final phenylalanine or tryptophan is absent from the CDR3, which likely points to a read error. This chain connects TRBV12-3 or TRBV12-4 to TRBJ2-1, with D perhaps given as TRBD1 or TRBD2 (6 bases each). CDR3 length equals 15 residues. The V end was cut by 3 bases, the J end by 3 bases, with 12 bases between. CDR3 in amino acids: CASSFEGGYYNEQFL. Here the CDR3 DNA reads TGTGCCAGCAGTTTTGAGGGGGGATACTACAATGAGCAGTTCCTC.

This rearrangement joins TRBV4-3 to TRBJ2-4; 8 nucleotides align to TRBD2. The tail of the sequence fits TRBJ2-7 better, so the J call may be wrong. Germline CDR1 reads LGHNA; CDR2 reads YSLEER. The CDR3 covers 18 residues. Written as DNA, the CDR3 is TGCGCCAGCAGCCAAGATCCCCCGGCGGGGGGCCGACTCTACGAGCAGTACTTC. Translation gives CASSQDPPAGGRLYEQYF.

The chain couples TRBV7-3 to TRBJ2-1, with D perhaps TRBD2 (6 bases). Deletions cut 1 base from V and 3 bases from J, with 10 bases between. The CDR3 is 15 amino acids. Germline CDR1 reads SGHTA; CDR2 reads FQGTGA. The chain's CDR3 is CASSLNGGDYNEQFF. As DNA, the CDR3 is TGTGCCAGCAGCTTAAACGGCGGGGACTACAATGAGCAGTTCTTC.

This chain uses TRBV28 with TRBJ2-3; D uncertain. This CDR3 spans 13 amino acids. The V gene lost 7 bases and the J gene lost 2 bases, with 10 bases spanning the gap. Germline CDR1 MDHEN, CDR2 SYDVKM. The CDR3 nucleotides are TGTGCCAGCATAGACTCCTCCACAGATACGCAGTATTTT. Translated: CASIDSSTDTQYF.

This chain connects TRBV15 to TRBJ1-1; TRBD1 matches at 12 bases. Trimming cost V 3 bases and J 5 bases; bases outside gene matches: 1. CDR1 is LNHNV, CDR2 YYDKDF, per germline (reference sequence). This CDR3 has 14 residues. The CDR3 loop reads CATSRGQGATEAFF. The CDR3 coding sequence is TGTGCCACCAGCAGGGGACAGGGGGCTACTGAAGCTTTCTTT.

CDR3 residues: CSSGTPPGEQYF. CDR3 nucleotide sequence: TGCAGCTCTGGAACGCCGCCTGGGGAGCAGTACTTC. The V gene is TRBV29-1, the J gene TRBJ2-4, with D perhaps matching TRBD2 (5 bases). V was trimmed by 8 bases and J by 13 bases, leaving 21 bases between them. Germline V gene lookup returns CDR1 SQVTM and CDR2 ANQGSEA. The CDR3 is made up of 12 amino acids.

The CDR3 coding sequence is TGCAGTGCTCTCGGGACAGATGGTCCGACGAGTTCACCCCTCCACTTT. It yields the protein CSALGTDGPTSSPLHF. This rearrangement joins TRBV20-1 to TRBJ1-6, with 7 bases matching TRBD1. The CDR3 has 16 amino acids. The V gene's germline CDR1 is DFQATT and CDR2 SNEGSKA (reference sequence). With 5 bases clipped from V and 9 bases from J, the junction kept 16 bases outside the gene matches.

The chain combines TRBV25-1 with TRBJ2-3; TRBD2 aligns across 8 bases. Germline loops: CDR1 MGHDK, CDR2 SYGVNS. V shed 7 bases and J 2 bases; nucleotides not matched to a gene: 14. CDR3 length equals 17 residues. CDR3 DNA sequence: TGTGCCAGCAACCCGGGGGGACTAGAAGGGGTCACAGATACGCAGTATTTT. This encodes CASNPGGLEGVTDTQYF.

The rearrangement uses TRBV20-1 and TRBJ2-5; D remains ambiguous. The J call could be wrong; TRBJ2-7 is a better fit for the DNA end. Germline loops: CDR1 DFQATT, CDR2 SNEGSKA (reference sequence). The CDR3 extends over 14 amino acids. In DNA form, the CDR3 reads TGCAGTGCTAGCCGGGCCCTCCCTCCGGACGAGCAGTACTTC. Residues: CSASRALPPDEQYF.

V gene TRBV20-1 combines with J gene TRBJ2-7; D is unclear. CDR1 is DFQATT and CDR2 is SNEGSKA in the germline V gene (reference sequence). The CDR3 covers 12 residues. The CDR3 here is CSARDGSYEQYF. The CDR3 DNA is TGCAGCGCACGTGACGGATCCTACGAGCAGTACTTC.

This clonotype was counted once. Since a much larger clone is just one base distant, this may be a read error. The CDR3 reads CASTPGGGGYNEQYF. CDR3 in DNA: TGTGCCAGCACCCCAGGAGGGGGTGGCTACAATGAGCAGTACTTC. The chain links TRBV6-2 or TRBV6-3 to TRBJ2-5; D might be TRBD1 or TRBD2, each matching 6 bases. The CDR3 is made up of 15 amino acids. V was shortened by 7 bases and J by 11 bases, with 26 bases between the two germline ends. Per germline, CDR1 MNHEY and CDR2 SVGEGT.

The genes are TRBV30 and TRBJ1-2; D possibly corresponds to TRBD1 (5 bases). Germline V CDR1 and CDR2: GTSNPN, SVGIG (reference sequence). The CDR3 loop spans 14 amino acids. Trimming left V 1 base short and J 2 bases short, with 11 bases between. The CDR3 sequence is CAWSAGTGNYGYTF. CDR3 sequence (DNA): TGTGCCTGGAGTGCCGGGACTGGGAACTATGGCTACACCTTC.

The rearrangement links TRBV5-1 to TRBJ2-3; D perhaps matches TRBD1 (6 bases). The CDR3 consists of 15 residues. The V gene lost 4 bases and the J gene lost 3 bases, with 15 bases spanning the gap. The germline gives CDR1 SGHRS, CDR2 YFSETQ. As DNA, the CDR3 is TGCGCCAGCAGCGTGCAAGGGGGTACTACAGATACGCAGTATTTT. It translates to CASSVQGGTTDTQYF.

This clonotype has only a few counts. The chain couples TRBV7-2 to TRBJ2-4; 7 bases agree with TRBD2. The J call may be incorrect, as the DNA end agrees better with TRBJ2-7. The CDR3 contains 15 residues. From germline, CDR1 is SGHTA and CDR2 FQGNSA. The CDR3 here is CASSSSGTTTYEQYF. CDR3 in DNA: TGTGCCAGCAGCTCAAGCGGGACTACCACCTACGAGCAGTACTTC.

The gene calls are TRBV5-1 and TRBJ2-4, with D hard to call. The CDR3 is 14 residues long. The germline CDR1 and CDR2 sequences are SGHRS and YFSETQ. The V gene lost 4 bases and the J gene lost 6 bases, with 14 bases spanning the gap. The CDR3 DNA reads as TGCGCCAGCAGCCCCTCGGAAGGTCGAAACATTCAGTACTTC. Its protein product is CASSPSEGRNIQYF. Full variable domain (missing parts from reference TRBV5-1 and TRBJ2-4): KAGVTQTPRYLIKTRGQQVTLSCSPISGHRSVSWYQQTPGQGLQFLFEYFSETQRNKGNFPGRFSGRQFSNSRSEMNVSTLELGDSALYLCASSPSEGRNIQYFGAGTRLSVL.